These 27 T cell receptor beta chains share one sample of origin, sequenced in a study of T-cell reconstitution after alpha-beta-depleted transplantation in children (dated by TCRdb to the mid-2010s). Libraries were constructed by PCR. These reads were obtained on an Illumina HiSeq 2500. TCR libraries were prepared with molecular barcoding, using unique molecular identifiers to normalize TCRbeta repertoire quantification. TCRdb redid the processing of the public reads, applying fastp at Q25 and MiXCR, and retained in-frame beta chains. Entries are consolidated by CDR3 protein sequence, retaining the most common genes and DNA. Here the sample has about 300,000 distinct CDR3 sequences; about 9.5% occur a single time. Of the sample, less than 9% is held by the ten largest clones. Interpreted using the paper, the treatment or condition label stands for: allogeneic hematopoietic cell transplantation with graft depleted of TCRalphabeta T cells and CD19 B cells.

Sample: PBMCs, taken before TCRalphabeta/CD19-depleted stem cell transplant. These receptors all come from a boy under two years old with acute myeloid leukemia, due to receive a stem cell transplant.

About this clonotype itself: A much larger clone sits a single nucleotide away, making a read error possible. The chain uses TRBV12-3 or TRBV12-4 and TRBJ2-1, with a weak D call TRBD2 (6 bases). The CDR3 sequence is 14 residues long. Between the trimmed V and J ends, which lost 5 bases and 10 bases, there was a span of 18 bases. The DNA of the CDR3 is TGTGCCAGCAGTGATCCGGGACTCCCCTACGAGCAGTTCTTC. This sequence encodes CASSDPGLPYEQFF.

As concerns this clonotype: A much more abundant neighbour one base away suggests this may be a read error. J is TRBJ2-7 and V is TRBV12-3 or TRBV12-4; the match to TRBD1 covers 8 bases. V was clipped by 5 bases and J by 5 bases; unmatched bases: 14. CDR3 length equals 16 residues. CDR3 DNA sequence: TGTGCCAGCAGTCCTCCTAGACAGGGGACAGTGAACGAGCAGTACTTC. Translated, it gives CASSPPRQGTVNEQYF.

This clonotype was seen ten or more times. The rearrangement joins TRBV29-1 to TRBJ2-1; 7 bases fit TRBD1. Germline V gene sequence: CDR1 SQVTM, CDR2 ANQGSEA. The trim removed 4 bases at V and 6 bases at J, leaving 12 bases unmatched. The CDR3 covers 15 residues. The CDR3 is CSVVRAGGISNEQFF. CDR3 in DNA: TGCAGCGTTGTGAGGGCAGGGGGAATCAGCAATGAGCAGTTCTTC.

At least ten counts were recorded for this clonotype. This CDR3 is CASSPATGDNEQFF. The CDR3 DNA reads TGCGCCAGCAGCCCCGCGACAGGAGACAATGAGCAGTTCTTC. The chain couples TRBV4-3 to TRBJ2-1; tentative D call: TRBD1 (6 bases). The CDR3 covers 14 residues. The germline V gene has CDR1 LGHNA and CDR2 YSLEER. Between the trimmed V and J ends, which lost 4 bases and 5 bases, there was a span of 12 bases.

The chain joins TRBV10-3 to TRBJ2-3; no definite D call. The CDR3 length is 13 residues. Germline V gene data show CDR1 as ENHRY and CDR2 as SYGVKD. Trimming took off 6 bases at V and 4 bases at J, with 11 bases between the two ends. CDR3 sequence: CAIRAPRPDTQYF. The CDR3 coding sequence is TGTGCCATCAGGGCACCACGACCAGATACGCAGTATTTT.

Ten or more counts support this clonotype. The chain links TRBV11-1 to TRBJ2-6; D perhaps matches TRBD1 (6 bases). Germline V gives CDR1 SGHAT, CDR2 FQDESV (reference sequence). This CDR3 spans 18 amino acids. Trimming pared 5 bases from V and 0 bases from J, leaving 17 bases between. The CDR3 DNA follows: TGTGCCAGCAGCCGAGGGGTGACAGGACGCTCTGGGGCCAACGTCCTGACTTTC. It is translated as CASSRGVTGRSGANVLTF.

Details on this clonotype: A much more abundant neighbour one base away suggests this may be a read error. V and J are TRBV9 and TRBJ2-2, with 8 bases matching TRBD1. The CDR3 consists of 12 residues. Germline CDR1 SGDLS, CDR2 YYNGEE. The CDR3 sequence is CAGSAGGGKLFF. The DNA for the CDR3 is TGTGCCGGCAGCGCAGGGGGCGGGAAGCTGTTTTTT.

This clonotype has only a few counts. This chain uses TRBV4-3 with TRBJ2-3, with 14 nucleotides matching TRBD2. With 4 bases clipped from V and 6 bases from J, the junction kept 9 bases outside the gene matches. There are 17 residues in the CDR3. The germline gives CDR1 LGHNA, CDR2 YSLEER. The CDR3 protein is CASSPDWGLAGVDTQYF. The CDR3 DNA sequence: TGCGCCAGCAGCCCTGATTGGGGACTAGCGGGAGTCGATACGCAGTATTTT.

The rearrangement joins TRBV2 to TRBJ2-7; no definite D call. Germline CDR1 reads SNHLY; CDR2 reads FYNNEI. This CDR3 has 12 amino acids. Trimming removed 2 bases from V and 4 bases from J, with 6 bases in between. The CDR3 DNA follows: TGTGCCAGCAGTGAACCCCTTTACGAGCAGTACTTC. Residues: CASSEPLYEQYF.

Of note for this clonotype: It may be a read error: a sequence one base away is much more abundant. V is TRBV7-9 and J is TRBJ2-3; D possibly corresponds to TRBD1 (6 bases). The CDR3 spans 14 residues. Germline V CDR1 and CDR2: SEHNR, FQNEAQ (reference sequence). V shed 3 bases and J shed 4 bases, with 11 bases lying between them. CDR3 sequence reads: CASSFWTVADTQYF. CDR3 coding DNA: TGTGCCAGCAGCTTCTGGACAGTGGCAGATACGCAGTATTTT.

This clonotype was seen repeatedly, ten times or more. The chain links TRBV20-1 to TRBJ2-1; possible D gene TRBD2, 5 bases. CDR3 size: 14 residues. The V end lost 0 bases, the J end lost 6 bases, and 12 bases lay between the germline ends. Germline V CDR1 and CDR2: DFQATT, SNEGSKA (reference sequence). CDR3 protein: CSARDLRGSNEQFF. The DNA for the CDR3 is TGCAGTGCTAGAGATCTCAGAGGGAGCAATGAGCAGTTCTTC.

Concerning this clonotype: Since a much larger clone is just one base distant, this may be a read error. The gene calls are TRBV29-1 and TRBJ2-7; possible D gene TRBD2, 5 bases. The CDR3 has 14 amino acids. Germline-derived CDR1 and CDR2 are SQVTM and ANQGSEA. CDR3 loop: CSVLPTSSSCEQYF. The CDR3 DNA is TGCAGCGTTCTCCCAACTTCTAGCTCCTGCGAGCAGTACTTC.

At least ten counts were recorded for this clonotype. The genes are TRBV28 and TRBJ2-4; no reliable D call. Deletions cut 2 bases from V and 0 bases from J, with 5 bases between. The CDR3 has 14 residues. CDR1 and CDR2 from the germline V gene are MDHEN and SYDVKM. The CDR3 DNA sequence: TGTGCCAGCAGTTTACACATAGCCAAAAACATTCAGTACTTC. This sequence encodes CASSLHIAKNIQYF. Combining the CDR3 with reference TRBV28 and TRBJ2-4 gives the whole variable domain DVKVTQSSRYLVKRTGEKVFLECVQDMDHENMFWYRQDPGLGLRLIYFSYDVKMKEKGDIPEGYSVSREKKERFSLILESASTNQTSMYLCASSLHIAKNIQYFGAGTRLSVL.

This clonotype was observed many times. The chain combines TRBV20-1 with TRBJ2-3, with 8 bases lining up with TRBD2. The CDR3 is 16 residues long. Trimming at V came to 3 bases and at J to 0 bases, leaving 8 bases not matched to a gene. Germline lookup yields CDR1 DFQATT and CDR2 SNEGSKA (reference sequence). CDR3 sequence: CSASGSREGSTDTQYF. CDR3 bases: TGCAGTGCTAGCGGTTCCCGGGAGGGCAGCACAGATACGCAGTATTTT.

V and J are TRBV6-6 and TRBJ1-2; D gene ambiguous. From germline, CDR1 is MNHNY and CDR2 SVGAGI (reference sequence). The CDR3 consists of 13 residues. Trimming removed 7 bases at V and 5 bases at J, with 14 bases between. The CDR3 is CASTPGLGYGYTF. The CDR3 nucleotides read TGTGCCAGCACCCCCGGGCTTGGTTATGGCTACACCTTC.

This clonotype has a count of ten or more. The rearrangement links TRBV6-5 to TRBJ2-1; 11 bases are shared with TRBD2. V lost 0 bases and J lost 5; bases outside the gene matches: 3. The CDR3 contains 16 residues. CDR1 and CDR2 (germline): MNHEY, SVGAGI. The CDR3 region is CASSYSSGRAHNEQFF. In nucleotides, the CDR3 is TGTGCCAGCAGTTACTCTAGCGGGAGGGCCCACAATGAGCAGTTCTTC.

This clonotype was recorded at least ten times. The chain couples TRBV5-1 to TRBJ1-2, with TRBD1 matching over 7 bases. This CDR3 spans 14 amino acids. The J segment lost 6 bases and the V segment lost 5 bases, leaving 10 bases of the junction unmatched. Germline V gene data show CDR1 as SGHRS and CDR2 as YFSETQ. CDR3 DNA sequence: TGCGCCAGCAGAAAATCGACAGGGAGCGATGGCTACACCTTC. Translated, it gives CASRKSTGSDGYTF.

This clonotype has a handful of counts. The chain recombines TRBV12-3 or TRBV12-4 with TRBJ2-2; no firm D call. V was clipped by 3 bases and J by 6 bases, with 17 bases between them. The CDR3 consists of 16 residues. Here the CDR3 reads CASSFRNRPKAGELFF. CDR3 nucleotides: TGTGCCAGCAGTTTTAGGAACCGACCAAAGGCCGGGGAGCTGTTTTTT.

This clonotype was detected a few times. The chain couples TRBV20-1 to TRBJ2-7; D remains unclear. This CDR3 has 13 residues. Deletions cut 0 bases from V and 4 bases from J, with 10 bases between. Germline assignment: CDR1 DFQATT and CDR2 SNEGSKA (reference sequence). As DNA, the CDR3 is TGCAGTGCTAGAGATCGGGCCCCTTACGAGCAGTACTTC. Its translation: CSARDRAPYEQYF.

At least ten counts were recorded for this clonotype. J is TRBJ2-2 and V is TRBV15; 7 bases align to TRBD1. J lost 0 bases, V lost 5 bases, and 6 bases had no gene match. From germline, CDR1 is LNHNV and CDR2 YYDKDF (reference sequence). The CDR3 has 16 amino acids. CDR3 protein: CATSFRDSSNTGELFF. The CDR3 coding sequence is TGTGCCACCAGCTTCCGGGACAGCTCGAACACCGGGGAGCTGTTTTTT.

The V gene is TRBV20-1, the J gene TRBJ1-5; TRBD1 matches at 7 bases. This CDR3 contains 14 residues. Trimming removed 6 bases from V and 0 bases from J; junction bases left unmatched: 5. Germline CDR1 and CDR2: DFQATT and SNEGSKA (reference sequence). CDR3 in DNA: TGCAGTGCCTGGGACAGCGTTAGCAATCAGCCCCAGCATTTT. Protein product: CSAWDSVSNQPQHF.

The table lists this clonotype with many counts. The chain is built from TRBV23-1 and TRBJ2-5, with D possibly being TRBD1 (6 bases). Being an ORF, TRBV23-1 has a function that is uncertain. The CDR3 is made up of 13 amino acids. V lost 7 bases and J 4 bases, leaving 13 bases between the germline ends. The CDR3 protein is CASKITTGETQYF. The CDR3 DNA is TGCGCCAGCAAAATCACGACAGGAGAGACCCAGTACTTC.

This clonotype was observed many times. The chain joins TRBV4-2 to TRBJ2-1, with D uncertain. Trimming removed 0 bases at V and 9 bases at J, with 9 bases between. In germline, CDR1 is LGHNA, CDR2 YNFKEQ. The CDR3 totals 13 residues. Here the CDR3 reads CASSQDELVEQFF. CDR3 in DNA: TGTGCCAGCAGCCAAGATGAGCTTGTTGAGCAGTTCTTC.

In this sample, this clonotype turned up many times. This rearrangement joins TRBV28 to TRBJ1-4; D call uncertain. CDR3 length: 14 amino acids. Per the germline V gene, CDR1 is MDHEN and CDR2 is SYDVKM. Trimming removed 4 bases from V and 12 bases from J, with 18 bases in between. CDR3 amino acids: CASSSIISGRQLFF. For the CDR3, the DNA is TGTGCCAGCAGTTCCATAATTTCCGGGAGACAACTGTTTTTT.

The CDR3 protein is CASCHASGGLYEQYF. The CDR3 region has the DNA TGTGCCAGCTGCCACGCTAGCGGGGGGCTCTACGAGCAGTACTTC. The J gene is TRBJ2-7, the V gene TRBV27; 11 nucleotides line up with TRBD2. J lost 3 bases, V lost 8 bases, and 9 bases had no gene match. There are 15 residues in the CDR3. CDR1 and CDR2 (germline): MNHEY, SMNVEV (reference sequence).

This clonotype showed up many times. V and J are TRBV10-3 and TRBJ2-2, with D tentatively TRBD1 or TRBD2 (5 bases each). Looked up from germline, CDR1 is ENHRY and CDR2 is SYGVKD. The CDR3 loop spans 13 amino acids. The V gene lost 5 bases and the J gene lost 3 bases, with 7 bases spanning the gap. The CDR3 DNA reads as TGTGCCATCAGTCGAGGGGACACCGGGGAGCTGTTTTTT. This gives the protein CAISRGDTGELFF.

The sample holds many counts of this clonotype. The V and J genes are TRBV12-3 or TRBV12-4 and TRBJ1-6; possible D gene TRBD1, 6 bases. Trimming took 6 bases from V and 0 from J, leaving 15 bases between them. This CDR3 is built from 17 residues. The CDR3 DNA follows: TGTGCCAGCAGCCCCGGGACACGTAGCTCCTATAATTCACCCCTCCACTTT. Amino acids: CASSPGTRSSYNSPLHF.